The 12 T cell receptor beta chains below come from one sample, sequenced in a study of shared clonotypes between healthy human individuals. The protocol was immunoSEQ multiplex PCR, while the TCRdb copy is restricted to in-frame clones and leaves out a portion. Of about 960,000 clones listed, around 80% are singletons. Sequencing was performed on memory CD4+ T cells sorted from blood. Described subset: CD45RA-negative fraction. All receptors come from a man aged 18-30 years in good health.

The chain links TRBV6-6 to TRBJ1-2; no firm D call. Per the germline V gene, CDR1 is MNHNY and CDR2 is SVGAGI (reference sequence). This CDR3 region has 12 residues. The ends were cut back, 6 bases at V and 4 bases at J, with 9 bases in the middle. The CDR3 reads CASRDLGYGYTF. The CDR3 coding sequence is TGTGCCAGCAGGGACCTAGGCTATGGCTACACCTTC.

The chain links TRBV5-6 to TRBJ2-1; 7 nucleotides agree with TRBD2. The CDR3 is 12 residues long. The V segment lost 4 bases and the J segment 12 bases; nucleotides outside the gene matches: 7. The germline V gene has CDR1 SGHDT and CDR2 YYEEEE. The DNA of the CDR3 is TGTGCCAGCAGCGCGCCTAGCGGCTGGCAGTTCTTC. Translating gives CASSAPSGWQFF.

The J gene is TRBJ1-2, the V gene TRBV6-5, with a weak D call TRBD1 (5 bases). This CDR3 contains 15 residues. The ends were cut back, 7 bases at V and 1 base at J, with 16 bases in the middle. Germline CDR1 MNHEY, CDR2 SVGAGI. CDR3 in DNA: TGTGCCAGCACTGCGAGGACAACCTATAACTATGGCTACACCTTC. Amino acids: CASTARTTYNYGYTF.

The V call is TRBV6-5, the J call TRBJ2-2, with a weak D call TRBD2 (5 bases). This CDR3 is 15 amino acids long. Germline V gene data show CDR1 as MNHEY and CDR2 as SVGAGI. The ends were cut back, 4 bases at V and 4 bases at J, with 13 bases in the middle. The CDR3 sequence is CASSLRPSGTGELFF. DNA of the CDR3: TGTGCCAGCAGTTTACGACCAAGCGGCACCGGGGAGCTGTTTTTT.

As regards this clone: In the same sample, other DNA sequences code for this CDR3. V is TRBV30 and J is TRBJ2-5, with D perhaps matching TRBD1 or TRBD2 (5 bases each). The V gene lost 1 base and the J gene lost 2 bases, with 8 bases spanning the gap. Germline-derived CDR1 and CDR2 are GTSNPN and SVGIG (reference sequence). This CDR3 spans 13 amino acids. CDR3: CAWSGGLQETQYF. CDR3 coding DNA: TGTGCCTGGAGTGGGGGGTTACAAGAGACCCAGTACTTC.

This rearrangement joins TRBV7-2 to TRBJ2-5; D ambiguous. With 3 bases removed from V and 2 bases from J, the gap between germline ends came to 22 bases. Per the germline V gene, CDR1 is SGHTA and CDR2 is FQGNSA. The CDR3 is made up of 18 amino acids. CDR3 DNA: TGTGCCAGCAGCTTCCAAGGACCATTGATAAAGAGACAAGAGACCCAGTACTTC. Encoded protein: CASSFQGPLIKRQETQYF.

J is TRBJ1-2 and V is TRBV10-3; D gene uncertain. This CDR3 region has 14 residues. The V end was cut by 3 bases, the J end by 3 bases, with 11 bases between. The germline V gene has CDR1 ENHRY and CDR2 SYGVKD. CDR3 bases: TGTGCCATCAGTGAAGGAGGAGGGCACTATGGCTACACCTTC. It codes for CAISEGGGHYGYTF.

Written as DNA, the CDR3 is TGTGCCAGCAGCCCGATAAGCGGGAGAGGCTACGAGCAGTACTTC. Amino acids: CASSPISGRGYEQYF. V and J are TRBV6-6 and TRBJ2-7, with 8 bases that match TRBD2. In germline, CDR1 is MNHNY, CDR2 SVGAGI (reference sequence). The CDR3 consists of 15 residues. Trimming cost V 6 bases and J 3 bases; bases outside gene matches: 10.

This clone was counted only a few times. The gene calls are TRBV27 and TRBJ2-7, with D unresolved. The CDR3 length is 13 residues. Germline CDR1 reads MNHEY; CDR2 reads SMNVEV (reference sequence). Trimming shortened V by 6 bases and J by 0 bases, and 9 bases separated the two germline ends. DNA for the CDR3: TGTGCCAGCAGCCCCTCTAGCTCCTACGAGCAGTACTTC. Protein: CASSPSSSYEQYF.

The CDR3 reads CAIAVGGSQETQYF. In DNA, the CDR3 is TGTGCCATCGCGGTCGGGGGGTCCCAAGAGACCCAGTACTTC. The chain links TRBV10-3 to TRBJ2-5; TRBD2 matches at 7 bases. The ends lost 8 bases at V and 1 base at J; junction bases unmatched: 7. The CDR3 covers 14 residues. The V gene's germline CDR1 is ENHRY and CDR2 SYGVKD.

This chain uses TRBV14 with TRBJ2-1; no definite D call. There are 15 residues in the CDR3. The germline V gene has CDR1 SGHDN and CDR2 FVKESK. Trimming stripped 1 base from V and 0 bases from J, with 7 bases between. CDR3 coding DNA: TGTGCCAGCAGCCAAGTATGGAACTCCTACAATGAGCAGTTCTTC. Protein sequence: CASSQVWNSYNEQFF.

This chain joins TRBV4-1 and TRBJ2-2; no clear D gene. The CDR3 consists of 13 residues. V lost 3 bases to trimming and J lost 6 bases, with 8 bases between them. The germline gives CDR1 MGHRA, CDR2 YSYEKL. This CDR3 is CASSHGSAGELFF. As DNA, the CDR3 is TGCGCCAGCAGCCACGGCTCCGCCGGGGAGCTGTTTTTT.